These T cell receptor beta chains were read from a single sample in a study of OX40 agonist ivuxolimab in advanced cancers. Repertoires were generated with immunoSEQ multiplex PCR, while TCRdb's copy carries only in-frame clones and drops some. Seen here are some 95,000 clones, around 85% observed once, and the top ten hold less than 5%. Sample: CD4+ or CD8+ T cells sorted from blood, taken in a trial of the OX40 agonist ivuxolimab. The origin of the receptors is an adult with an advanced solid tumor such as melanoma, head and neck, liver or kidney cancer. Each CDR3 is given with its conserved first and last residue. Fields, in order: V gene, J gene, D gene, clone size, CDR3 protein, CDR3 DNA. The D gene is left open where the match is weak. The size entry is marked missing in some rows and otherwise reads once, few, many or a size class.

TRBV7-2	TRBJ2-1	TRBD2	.	CASSLKRLADSYNEQFF	TGTGCCAGCAGCTTAAAACGGCTAGCGGACTCCTACAATGAGCAGTTCTTC
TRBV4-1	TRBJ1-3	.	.	CASSQDRLATGGAWDTIYF	TGCGCCAGCAGCCAAGATAGACTTGCGACAGGCGGAGCGTGGGACACCATATATTTT
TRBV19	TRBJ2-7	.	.	CASSRLGGFEQYF	TGTGCCAGTAGTAGGTTAGGAGGATTCGAGCAGTACTTC
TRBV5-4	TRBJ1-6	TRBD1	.	CASSSARDRDSPLHF	TGTGCCAGCAGCTCCGCCCGTGACAGGGACTCACCCCTCCACTTT
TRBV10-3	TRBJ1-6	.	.	CAISPTDSYNSPLHF	TGTGCCATCAGTCCGACCGACAGCTATAATTCACCCCTCCACTTT
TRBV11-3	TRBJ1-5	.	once	CASSALLVYFSNQPQHF	TGTGCCAGCAGCGCCCTGTTGGTCTACTTTAGCAATCAGCCCCAGCATTTT
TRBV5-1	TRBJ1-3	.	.	CASSLSPDTGQGNTIYF	TGCGCCAGCAGCTTGAGCCCAGACACCGGGCAAGGAAACACCATATATTTT
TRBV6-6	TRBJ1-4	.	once	CASSPGGAFEKLFF	TGTGCCAGCAGCCCGGGGGGGGCTTTTGAAAAACTGTTTTTT
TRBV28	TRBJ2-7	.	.	CASRSPGPTDYEQYF	TGTGCCAGCAGGTCCCCTGGTCCGACAGACTACGAGCAGTACTTC
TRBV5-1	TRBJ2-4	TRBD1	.	CASSLVPGQGEIAKNIQYF	TGCGCCAGCAGCTTGGTGCCGGGACAGGGCGAGATAGCCAAAAACATTCAGTACTTC
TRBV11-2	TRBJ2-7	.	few	CASSPTGGTYEQYF	TGTGCCAGCAGCCCCACCGGCGGGACCTACGAGCAGTACTTC
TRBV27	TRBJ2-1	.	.	CASSLEGRAGRSEQFF	TGTGCCAGCAGTTTAGAGGGGCGGGCGGGACGAAGTGAGCAGTTCTTC
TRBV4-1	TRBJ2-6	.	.	CASSQGLSGANVLTF	TGCGCCAGCAGCCAAGGGCTCTCTGGGGCCAACGTCCTGACTTTC
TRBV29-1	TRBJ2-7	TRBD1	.	CSVVAGGFQEQYF	TGCAGCGTTGTGGCAGGGGGCTTTCAAGAGCAGTACTTC
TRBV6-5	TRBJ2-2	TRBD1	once	CASKSGGYTGELFF	TGTGCCAGCAAATCAGGGGGCTACACCGGGGAGCTGTTTTTT
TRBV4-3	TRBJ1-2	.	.	CASSQDARGYTF	TGCGCCAGCAGCCAAGATGCAAGAGGCTACACCTTC
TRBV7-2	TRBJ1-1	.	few	CASSFAGINEAFF	TGTGCCAGCAGCTTCGCAGGGATCAATGAAGCTTTCTTT
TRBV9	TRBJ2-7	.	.	CASSVLGTGGEQYF	TGTGCCAGCAGCGTACTAGGGACCGGGGGCGAGCAGTACTTC
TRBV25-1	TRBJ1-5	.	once	CASSEGGWGNQPQHF	TGTGCCAGCAGTGAGGGGGGCTGGGGTAATCAGCCCCAGCATTTT
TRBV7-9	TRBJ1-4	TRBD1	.	CASSLRDSPNEKLFF	TGTGCCAGCAGCTTAAGGGACAGCCCTAATGAAAAACTGTTTTTT
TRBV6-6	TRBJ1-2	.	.	CASGGPSNYGYTF	TGTGCCAGCGGGGGGCCCAGTAACTATGGCTACACCTTC
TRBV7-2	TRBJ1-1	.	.	CASSLSAVDTEAFF	TGTGCCAGCAGCTTGTCGGCCGTCGACACTGAAGCTTTCTTT
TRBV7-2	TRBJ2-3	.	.	CASSPGPSTDTQYF	TGTGCCAGCAGTCCGGGGCCGAGCACAGATACGCAGTATTTT
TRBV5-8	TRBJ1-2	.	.	CASLGGGLGYTF	TGTGCCAGCCTGGGCGGGGGGCTTGGCTACACCTTC
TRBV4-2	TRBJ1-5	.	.	CASSPRRRGDQPQHF	TGTGCCAGCAGCCCCCGAAGAAGGGGGGACCAGCCCCAGCATTTT
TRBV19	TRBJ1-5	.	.	CASTDGEPFNQPQHF	TGTGCCAGTACGGATGGTGAGCCTTTCAATCAGCCCCAGCATTTT
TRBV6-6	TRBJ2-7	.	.	CASSWGAVLNYEQYF	TGTGCCAGCAGTTGGGGAGCAGTGCTGAACTACGAGCAGTACTTC
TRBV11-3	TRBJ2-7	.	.	CASSPPAYEQYF	TGTGCCAGCAGCCCCCCGGCCTACGAGCAGTACTTC
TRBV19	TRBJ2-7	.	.	CASSVSQASYEQYF	TGTGCCAGTAGTGTCTCTCAAGCCTCCTACGAGCAGTACTTC
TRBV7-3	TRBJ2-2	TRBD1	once	CASSLIRTGGIGELFF	TGTGCCAGCAGCTTGATTCGGACAGGGGGTATCGGGGAGCTGTTTTTT
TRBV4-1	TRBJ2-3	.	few	CATALRGREDTQYF	TGCGCCACCGCCTTGAGGGGGCGGGAAGATACGCAGTATTTT
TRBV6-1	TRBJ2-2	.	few	CASSEGPRNTGELFF	TGTGCCAGCAGTGAAGGCCCGAGGAACACCGGGGAGCTGTTTTTT
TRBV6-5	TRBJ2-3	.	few	CASSYSMGLGTDTQYF	TGTGCCAGCAGTTACTCGATGGGCCTTGGCACAGATACGCAGTATTTT
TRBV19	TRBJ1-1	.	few	CASSTAWGTEAFF	TGTGCCAGTAGTACGGCTTGGGGGACTGAAGCTTTCTTT
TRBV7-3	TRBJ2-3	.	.	CASSYTGAYTDTQYF	TGTGCCAGCAGTTATACGGGGGCCTACACAGATACGCAGTATTTT
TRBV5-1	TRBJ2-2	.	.	CASSRSSTGDFFGTGELFF	TGCGCCAGCAGCCGCTCCAGTACGGGAGATTTCTTCGGCACCGGGGAGCTGTTTTTT
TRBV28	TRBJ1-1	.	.	CASSLSQEQAFF	TGTGCCAGCAGTTTATCGCAGGAACAAGCTTTCTTT
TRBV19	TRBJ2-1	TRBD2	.	CASSIREGYNEQFF	TGTGCCAGTAGTATACGGGAGGGGTACAATGAGCAGTTCTTC
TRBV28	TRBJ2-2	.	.	CASSLTNTGELFF	TGTGCCAGCAGTTTAACGAACACCGGGGAGCTGTTTTTT
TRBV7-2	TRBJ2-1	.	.	CASSLVASFIPRGEQFF	TGTGCCAGCAGCTTAGTGGCCAGCTTTATCCCCCGCGGTGAGCAGTTCTTC
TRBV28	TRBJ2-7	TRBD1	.	CASSRQGALVYEQYF	TGTGCCAGCAGCCGACAGGGGGCGTTGGTTTACGAGCAGTACTTC
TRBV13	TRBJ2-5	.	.	CASSSGDQETQYF	TGTGCCAGCAGCTCCGGGGATCAAGAGACCCAGTACTTC
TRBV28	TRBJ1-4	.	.	CASSSRAGVTNEKLFF	TGTGCCAGCAGTTCTCGAGCAGGTGTAACTAATGAAAAACTGTTTTTT
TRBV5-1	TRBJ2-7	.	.	CASSPLAQVPYYEQYF	TGCGCCAGCAGCCCGCTCGCCCAGGTCCCGTACTACGAGCAGTACTTC
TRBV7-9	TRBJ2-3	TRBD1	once	CASSTNRDRGLLGQYF	TGTGCCAGCAGCACAAACCGGGACAGGGGGCTGTTGGGGCAGTATTTT
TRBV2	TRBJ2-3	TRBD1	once	CASSLRDRGYF	TGTGCCAGCAGTCTCCGGGACAGGGGATATTTT
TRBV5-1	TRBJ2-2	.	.	CASSLGVGNTGELFF	TGCGCCAGCAGCTTGGGAGTCGGGAACACCGGGGAGCTGTTTTTT
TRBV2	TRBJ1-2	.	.	CASRTTGYGYTF	TGTGCCAGCAGGACGACAGGCTATGGCTACACCTTC
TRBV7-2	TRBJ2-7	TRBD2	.	CASSPTSASYEQYF	TGTGCCAGCAGCCCTACTAGCGCCTCCTACGAGCAGTACTTC
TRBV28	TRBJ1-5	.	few	CASSSPEIGQPQHF	TGTGCCAGCAGTTCCCCTGAGATTGGTCAGCCCCAGCATTTT
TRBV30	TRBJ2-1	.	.	CAWRNGRAYNEQFF	TGTGCCTGGAGGAACGGGAGAGCATACAATGAGCAGTTCTTC
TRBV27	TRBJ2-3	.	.	CASSFLGTDTQYF	TGTGCCAGCAGTTTCCTAGGTACAGATACGCAGTATTTT
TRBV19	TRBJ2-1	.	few	CASSVYQSGFNEQFF	TGTGCCAGTAGTGTTTACCAAAGTGGCTTCAATGAGCAGTTCTTC
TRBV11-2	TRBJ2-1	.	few	CASRASKYNEQFF	TGTGCCAGCAGGGCGAGCAAGTACAATGAGCAGTTCTTC
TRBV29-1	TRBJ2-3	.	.	CSVRLDRTDTQYF	TGCAGCGTTCGACTGGACCGCACAGATACGCAGTATTTT
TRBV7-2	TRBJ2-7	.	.	CASSSDLGIYEQYF	TGTGCCAGCAGCTCCGACCTAGGGATCTACGAGCAGTACTTC
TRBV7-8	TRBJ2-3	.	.	CASSRDLTTDTQYF	TGTGCCAGCAGCCGGGACTTGACCACAGATACGCAGTATTTT
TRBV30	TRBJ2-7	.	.	CAWTRTEIAYEQYF	TGTGCCTGGACCCGGACTGAGATAGCCTACGAGCAGTACTTC
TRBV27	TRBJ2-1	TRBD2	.	CASRTGTSGNSYNEQFF	TGTGCCAGCAGAACAGGGACTAGCGGTAATTCCTACAATGAGCAGTTCTTC
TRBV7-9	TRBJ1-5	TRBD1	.	CASSSWGYGTGDQPQHF	TGTGCCAGCAGCTCCTGGGGGTATGGGACAGGGGATCAGCCCCAGCATTTT